This TCR beta chain stems from a study of OX40 agonist ivuxolimab in advanced cancers. Study-level information: The study treated patients with ivuxolimab, an agonistic anti-OX40 (CD134) antibody. Points from the study as a whole: Researchers did not establish what antigens the expanded peripheral T cells target. CD8+ T cells showed, on average, more clonal expansion than CD4+ cells.

In regard to this clone: As yet, its antigen is unknown.

Measured with immunoSEQ multiplex PCR; TCRdb has only the in-frame clones, and not every one. The sample consists of about 51,000 clones, more than 65% of them appearing once. Germline V lookup: CDR1 SGDLS, CDR2 YYNGEE. The CDR3 has 14 residues. V shed 2 bases and J shed 5 bases, with 11 bases lying between them. V usage is TRBV9 and J usage is TRBJ2-1; no definite D call. This material consisted of CD4+ or CD8+ T cells sorted from blood, taken in a trial of the OX40 agonist ivuxolimab. This TCR was recovered from an adult with an advanced solid tumor such as melanoma, head and neck, liver or kidney cancer. The CDR3 DNA follows: TGTGCCAGCAGCGTTGGACCCGGAAACAATGAGCAGTTCTTC. It translates to CASSVGPGNNEQFF.